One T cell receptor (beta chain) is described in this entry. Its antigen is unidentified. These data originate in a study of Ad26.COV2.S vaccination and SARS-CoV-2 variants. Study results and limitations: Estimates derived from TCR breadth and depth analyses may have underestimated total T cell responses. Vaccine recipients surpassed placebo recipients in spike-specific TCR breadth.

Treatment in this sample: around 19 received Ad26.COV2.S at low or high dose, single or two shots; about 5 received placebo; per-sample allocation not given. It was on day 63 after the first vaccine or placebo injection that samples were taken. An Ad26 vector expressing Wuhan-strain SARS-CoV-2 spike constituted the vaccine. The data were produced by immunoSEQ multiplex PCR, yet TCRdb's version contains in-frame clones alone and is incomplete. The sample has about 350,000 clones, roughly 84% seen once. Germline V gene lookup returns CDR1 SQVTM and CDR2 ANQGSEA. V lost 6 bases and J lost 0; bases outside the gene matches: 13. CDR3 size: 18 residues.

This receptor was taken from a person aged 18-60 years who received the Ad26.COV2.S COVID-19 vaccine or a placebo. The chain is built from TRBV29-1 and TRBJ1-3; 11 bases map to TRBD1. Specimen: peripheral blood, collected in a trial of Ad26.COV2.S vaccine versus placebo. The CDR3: CSVQGTGGLPYSGNTIYF. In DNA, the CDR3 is TGCAGCGTCCAGGGGACAGGGGGGTTACCGTACTCTGGAAACACCATATATTTT.